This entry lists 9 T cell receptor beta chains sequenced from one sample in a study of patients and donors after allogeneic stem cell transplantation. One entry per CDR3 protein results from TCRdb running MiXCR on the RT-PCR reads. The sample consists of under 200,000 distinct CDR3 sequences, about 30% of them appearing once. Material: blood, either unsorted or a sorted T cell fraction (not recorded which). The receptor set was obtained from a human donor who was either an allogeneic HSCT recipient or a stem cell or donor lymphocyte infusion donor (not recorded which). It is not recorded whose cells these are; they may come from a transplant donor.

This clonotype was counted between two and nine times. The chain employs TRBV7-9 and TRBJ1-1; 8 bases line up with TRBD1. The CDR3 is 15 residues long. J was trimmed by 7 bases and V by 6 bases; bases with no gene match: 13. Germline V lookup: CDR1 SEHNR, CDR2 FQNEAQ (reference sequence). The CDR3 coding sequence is TGTGCCAGCAGTCCCTTGGGACAGGAATGGGGTGAAGCTTTCTTT. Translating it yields CASSPLGQEWGEAFF. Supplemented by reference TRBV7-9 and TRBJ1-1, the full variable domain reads DTGVSQNPRHKITKRGQNVTFRCDPISEHNRLYWYRQTLGQGPEFLTYFQNEAQLEKSRLLSDRFSAERPKGSFSTLEIQRTEQGDSAMYLCASSPLGQEWGEAFFGQGTRLTVV.

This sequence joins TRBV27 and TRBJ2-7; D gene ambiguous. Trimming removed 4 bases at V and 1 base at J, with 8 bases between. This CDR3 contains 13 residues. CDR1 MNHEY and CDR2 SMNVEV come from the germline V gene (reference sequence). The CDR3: CASSWAPSYEQYF. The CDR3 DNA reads TGTGCCAGCAGTTGGGCCCCTTCCTACGAGCAGTACTTC.

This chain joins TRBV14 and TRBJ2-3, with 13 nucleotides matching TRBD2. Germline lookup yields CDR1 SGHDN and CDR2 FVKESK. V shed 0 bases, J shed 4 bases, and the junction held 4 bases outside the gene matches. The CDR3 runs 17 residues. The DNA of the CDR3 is TGTGCCAGCAGCCAAGAAGGACTAGCGGGAGACCCAGATACGCAGTATTTT. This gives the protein CASSQEGLAGDPDTQYF. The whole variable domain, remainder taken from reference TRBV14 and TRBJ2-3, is EAGVTQFPSHSVIEKGQTVTLRCDPISGHDNLYWYRRVMGKEIKFLLHFVKESKQDESGMPNNRFLAERTGGTYSTLKVQPAELEDSGVYFCASSQEGLAGDPDTQYFGPGTRLTVL.

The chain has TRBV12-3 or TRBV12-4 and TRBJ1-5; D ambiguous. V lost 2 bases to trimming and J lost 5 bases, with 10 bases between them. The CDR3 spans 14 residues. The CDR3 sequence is CASSLQLRDQPQHF. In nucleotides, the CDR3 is TGTGCCAGCAGTTTACAGCTAAGGGATCAGCCCCAGCATTTT.

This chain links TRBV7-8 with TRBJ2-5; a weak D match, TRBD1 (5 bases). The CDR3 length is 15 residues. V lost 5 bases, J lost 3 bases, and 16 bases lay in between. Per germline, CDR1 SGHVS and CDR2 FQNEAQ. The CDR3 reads CASSQYRRQKETQYF. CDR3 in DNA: TGTGCCAGCAGCCAGTACCGGAGACAGAAAGAGACCCAGTACTTC. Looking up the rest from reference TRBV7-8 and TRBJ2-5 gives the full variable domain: GAGVSQSPRYKVAKRGQDVALRCDPISGHVSLFWYQQALGQGPEFLTYFQNEAQLDKSGLPSDRFFAERPEGSVSTLKIQRTQQEDSAVYLCASSQYRRQKETQYFGPGTRLLVL.

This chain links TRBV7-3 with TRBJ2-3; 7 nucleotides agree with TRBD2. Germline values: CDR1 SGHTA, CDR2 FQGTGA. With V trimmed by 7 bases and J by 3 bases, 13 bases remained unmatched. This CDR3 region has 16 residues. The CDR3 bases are TGTGCCAGCACCCCTCACGGGGGGAGAGGGACAGATACGCAGTATTTT. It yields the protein CASTPHGGRGTDTQYF. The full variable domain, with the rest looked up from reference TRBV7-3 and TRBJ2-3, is GAGVSQTPSNKVTEKGKYVELRCDPISGHTALYWYRQSLGQGPEFLIYFQGTGAADDSGLPNDRFFAVRPEGSVSTLKIQRTERGDSAVYLCASTPHGGRGTDTQYFGPGTRLTVL.

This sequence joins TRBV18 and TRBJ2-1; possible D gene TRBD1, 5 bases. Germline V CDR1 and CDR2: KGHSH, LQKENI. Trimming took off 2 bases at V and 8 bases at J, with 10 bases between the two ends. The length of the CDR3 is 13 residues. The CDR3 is CASSPAGWDEQFF. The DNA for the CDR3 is TGTGCCAGCTCACCAGCAGGGTGGGATGAGCAGTTCTTC.

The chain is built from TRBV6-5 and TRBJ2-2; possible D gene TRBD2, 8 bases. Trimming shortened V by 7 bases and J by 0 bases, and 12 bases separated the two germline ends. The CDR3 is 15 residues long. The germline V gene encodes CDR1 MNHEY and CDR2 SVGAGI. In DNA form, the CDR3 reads TGTGCCAGCAACAGGGGACTAGCGAACACCGGGGAGCTGTTTTTT. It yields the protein CASNRGLANTGELFF.

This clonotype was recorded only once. The DNA for the CDR3 is TGTGCCAGCGGGTTGACAGGGGGCCACGAGCAGTACTTC. Residues: CASGLTGGHEQYF. The V gene is TRBV27, the J gene TRBJ2-7, with TRBD1 identical over 10 bases. Germline lookup yields CDR1 MNHEY and CDR2 SMNVEV (reference sequence). CDR3 length equals 13 residues. Trimming at V came to 8 bases and at J to 5 bases, leaving 6 bases not matched to a gene.